These T cell receptor beta chains were read from a single sample in a study of T cells after posttransplantation cyclophosphamide. TCRdb keeps only in-frame clones here, not all; method: immunoSEQ multiplex PCR. There are over 20,000 clones in the sample; about 97% occur only once, and approximately 0.13% lies in the top ten. Specimen: naive CD4+ T cells sorted from PBMCs. The receptors were sampled from a man between 50 and 59 years old in good health, CMV-negative, and a related stem cell transplant donor. Both conserved end residues are part of each CDR3. A D gene is named only where the DNA matches it firmly. Where a row states a size, it is once, few, many or the class of an expanded clone; other rows omit it.

TRBJ1-5 TRBV27 NA NA 13 TGTGCCAGCAGTTTATGGGCGCATCAGCCCCAGCATTTT CASSLWAHQPQHF
TRBJ2-5 TRBV5-4 NA NA 17 TGTGCCAGCAGCCGGAGCTCCGGGGCTAGGGGGAGAGAGACCCAGTACTTC CASSRSSGARGRETQYF
TRBJ1-1 TRBV27 NA TRBD1 18 TGTGCCAGCAGTTTTAGTATTCGAGGAGGGGGCGCGAACACTGAAGCTTTCTTT CASSFSIRGGGANTEAFF
TRBJ1-2 TRBV6-6 NA NA 15 TGTGCCAGCAGTCCCCCGTCCCTACTTAACTATGGCTACACCTTC CASSPPSLLNYGYTF
TRBJ2-7 TRBV5-5 NA TRBD2 15 TGTGCCAGCAGCTTTGGACTAGCGGGAGGGCCGGGGCAGTACTTC CASSFGLAGGPGQYF
TRBJ1-2 TRBV6-1 NA NA 13 TGTGCCAGCGTGGCAGGGGACAACTATGGCTACACCTTC CASVAGDNYGYTF
TRBJ1-1 TRBV4-3 NA TRBD1 15 TGCGCCAGCAGCCCCGGACAGGGGATGAACACTGAAGCTTTCTTT CASSPGQGMNTEAFF
TRBJ2-7 TRBV7-8 NA TRBD2 14 TGTGCCAGCAGCTCTAGCGGATTTCCCTACGAGCAGTACTTC CASSSSGFPYEQYF
TRBJ1-1 TRBV7-2 NA TRBD1 14 TGTGCCAGCAGCTTAGTAGGGACAGGCACTGAAGCTTTCTTT CASSLVGTGTEAFF
TRBJ2-3 TRBV2 NA NA 14 TGTGCCAGCAGTTTGCGCGGAGACACAGATACGCAGTATTTT CASSLRGDTDTQYF
TRBJ1-1 TRBV11-3 once NA 14 TGTGCCAGCAGCTATAGTCCGGGTAACAATGAAGCTTTCTTT CASSYSPGNNEAFF
TRBJ1-2 TRBV18 NA NA 15 TGTGCCAGCTCACGCCGAACGGGTCAGAACTATGGCTACACCTTC CASSRRTGQNYGYTF
TRBJ2-1 TRBV5-6 NA NA 15 TGTGCCAGCAGCTTTGGAGGGGGCATCTACAATGAGCAGTTCTTC CASSFGGGIYNEQFF
TRBJ2-7 TRBV5-1 once TRBD1 15 TGCGCCAGCAGCCATGAGGGGACAGCCTCCCTGGAGCAGTACTTC CASSHEGTASLEQYF
TRBJ2-7 TRBV27 once TRBD1 17 TGTGCCAGCAGTTTAAGGACAGGGGCCGCTCTGTCCTACGAGCAGTACTTC CASSLRTGAALSYEQYF
TRBJ2-3 TRBV9 NA NA 16 TGTGCCAGCAGCGCTCCCGGGGGATCGCGCACAGATACGCAGTATTTT CASSAPGGSRTDTQYF
TRBJ2-3 TRBV14 NA TRBD2 16 TGTGCCAGCAGCCAAGGTAGCGGGAGGGCCACAGATACGCAGTATTTT CASSQGSGRATDTQYF
TRBJ2-2 TRBV4-3 NA NA 14 TGCGCCAGCAGCCAAACAGGGAACACCGGGGAGCTGTTTTTT CASSQTGNTGELFF
TRBJ2-1 TRBV5-1 NA NA 14 TGCGCCAGCAGCTTGGCCGGTAGTTACAATGAGCAGTTCTTC CASSLAGSYNEQFF
TRBJ1-5 TRBV9 NA NA 14 TGTGCCAGCAGCGTCGGACTGGACAATCAGCCCCAGCATTTT CASSVGLDNQPQHF
TRBJ1-3 TRBV6-6 NA NA 15 TGTGCCAGCAGTCTAGACCGGGGGATGGGAAACACCATATATTTT CASSLDRGMGNTIYF
TRBJ2-1 TRBV7-9 once TRBD1 14 TGTGCCAGCACCACAGGGGGGCGCATGAATGAGCAGTTCTTC CASTTGGRMNEQFF
TRBJ1-2 TRBV6-5 once TRBD1 13 TGTGCCAGCAGCGACAGGGTCAACTATGGCTACACCTTC CASSDRVNYGYTF
TRBJ2-1 TRBV18 NA TRBD1 14 TGTGCCAGCTCACCACGACAGGGATCCAATGAGCAGTTCTTC CASSPRQGSNEQFF
TRBJ2-1 TRBV18 NA TRBD1 16 TGTGCCAGCTCACGCCGGACAGGGGCGTCCTACAATGAGCAGTTCTTC CASSRRTGASYNEQFF
TRBJ1-5 TRBV18 NA NA 15 TGTGCCAGCTCACCTGAGGGCACGTCCAATCAGCCCCAGCATTTT CASSPEGTSNQPQHF
TRBJ1-4 TRBV6-5 NA NA 12 TGTGCCAGCAGTTACTCCGGTGAAAAACTGTTTTTT CASSYSGEKLFF
TRBJ2-3 TRBV18 NA NA 17 TGTGCCAGCTCACCACTCCAGGGTCCCGGTGGCACAGATACGCAGTATTTT CASSPLQGPGGTDTQYF
TRBJ1-5 TRBV19 NA NA 16 TGTGCCAGTAGTGGAGAAGACAGTGTTAGCAATCAGCCCCAGCATTTT CASSGEDSVSNQPQHF
TRBJ2-1 TRBV10-1 once TRBD2 15 TGCGCCGGAGGATCTAGCGGGAGCTCCTACAATGAGCAGTTCTTC CAGGSSGSSYNEQFF
TRBJ2-1 TRBV7-2 NA TRBD2 15 TGTGCCAGCAGCCCGACTAGCGGGGGGTACAATGAGCAGTTCTTC CASSPTSGGYNEQFF
TRBJ1-2 TRBV5-1 NA TRBD1 17 TGCGCCAGCAGCTCCCGATACCGGGACAGGGTTCACTATGGCTACACCTTC CASSSRYRDRVHYGYTF
TRBJ1-2 TRBV10-1 NA TRBD1 15 TGCGCCAGCAGTGACCCACCGACAGGGGGGTATGGCTACACCTTC CASSDPPTGGYGYTF
TRBJ2-3 TRBV29-1 NA NA 12 TGCAGCGATAACGGGGGCACAGATACGCAGTATTTT CSDNGGTDTQYF
TRBJ1-3 TRBV18 NA NA 15 TGTGCCAGCTCACCACCATACAGCTCTGGAAACACCATATATTTT CASSPPYSSGNTIYF
TRBJ2-7 TRBV5-1 NA NA 15 TGCGCCAGCAGGGCCCTAACGGGGGGCGAAAACGAGCAGTACTTC CASRALTGGENEQYF
TRBJ2-7 TRBV6-5 NA TRBD1 13 TGTGCCAGCAGGAGGACAGGGAACTACGAGCAGTACTTC CASRRTGNYEQYF
TRBJ2-5 TRBV5-4 NA NA 16 TGTGCCAGCAGCTTGGGTCGGGGGACAGTCGGGGAGACCCAGTACTTC CASSLGRGTVGETQYF
TRBJ1-5 TRBV30 NA NA 14 TGTGCCTGGAGTGTACTGGGGGGAAATCAGCCCCAGCATTTT CAWSVLGGNQPQHF
TRBJ2-3 TRBV7-6 NA TRBD1 16 TGTGCCAGCAGCTCTCCCGGGACAGCTTTCACAGATACGCAGTATTTT CASSSPGTAFTDTQYF
TRBJ1-5 TRBV6-1 NA TRBD1 15 TGTGCCAGCAGTGTAGGCAGGGGGTACAATCAGCCCCAGCATTTT CASSVGRGYNQPQHF
TRBJ2-5 TRBV19 NA NA 13 TGTGCCAGTAGTATAGGTCTGCAAGAGACCCAGTACTTC CASSIGLQETQYF
TRBJ2-3 TRBV7-2 NA TRBD2 17 TGTGCCAGCAGCTCAATGACTAGCGGGGAGTTCGGAGATACGCAGTATTTT CASSSMTSGEFGDTQYF
TRBJ2-1 TRBV10-3 NA NA 16 TGTGCCATCAGATACCGCGACACGGAGTTAGGGGACTTCGTGTTCTTC CAIRYRDTELGDFVFF
TRBJ2-1 TRBV5-1 NA TRBD2 15 TGCGCCAGCAGCTTGGTACTAGCGGGAAACAATGAGCAGTTCTTC CASSLVLAGNNEQFF
TRBJ2-7 TRBV6-6 once TRBD1 12 TGTGCCAGCAGCCCACAGGGGAGCGTGCAGTACTTC CASSPQGSVQYF